This entry describes one TCR beta chain. CDR3 size: 14 residues. V dropped 5 bases and J dropped 5; count of bases not matched to a gene: 5. CDR1 and CDR2 from the germline V gene are SEHNR and FQNEAQ (reference sequence). The repertoire was sequenced with immunoSEQ multiplex PCR; TCRdb's copy has only in-frame clones and lacks some. The table has tens of thousands of clones, 80% to 95% seen once. This specimen belongs to a study of blood T cell repertoires in COVID-19. Across the whole study: Sources were T cells, B-cell-depleted T cells, or PBMCs; the material itself was cDNA or gDNA.

The chain combines TRBV7-9 with TRBJ1-1; 10 bases are a match to TRBD1. The clonotype comes from a woman aged 80 or over with acute or convalescent COVID-19. Sequencing input: peripheral blood. CDR3 protein: CASSAGTGVTEAFF. The CDR3 DNA is TGTGCCAGCAGCGCCGGGACAGGGGTGACTGAAGCTTTCTTT.